The next 10 T cell receptor beta chains were all read from a single sample in a study of T cells in tuberculosis. Noted time point: new active TB diagnosis, blood taken before or within 7 days of starting treatment. Sequencing used immunoSEQ multiplex PCR; TCRdb keeps in-frame clones, though not all of them. The sample lists 29,000 or so clones; about 91% were seen once. Sequences were derived from PBMCs, sampled at tuberculosis diagnosis. The receptors originated from an adult with tuberculosis.

This clone appeared once. The rearrangement uses TRBV15 and TRBJ2-7; perhaps TRBD2 as D (5 bases). The ends were cut back, 1 base at V and 6 bases at J, with 7 bases in the middle. Germline assignment: CDR1 LNHNV and CDR2 YYDKDF (reference sequence). This CDR3 has 12 residues. The CDR3 region has the DNA TGTGCCACCAGCAGAGCCGAGGGCGAGCAGTACTTC. Its protein product is CATSRAEGEQYF.

V and J are TRBV19 and TRBJ2-7; 9 nucleotides agree with TRBD2. Germline lookup yields CDR1 LNHDA and CDR2 SQIVND (reference sequence). V lost 4 bases, J lost 2 bases, and 6 bases stayed unmatched. This CDR3 spans 15 amino acids. In DNA form, the CDR3 reads TGTGCCAGTAGTACCCCGGGACTAGCCACCTACGAGCAGTACTTC. Amino acids: CASSTPGLATYEQYF.

The genes are TRBV27 and TRBJ2-4, with TRBD2 as a possible D gene (5 bases). Trimming removed 4 bases from V and 8 bases from J, with 15 bases in between. The CDR3 contains 14 residues. Germline CDR1 is MNHEY and CDR2 is SMNVEV (reference sequence). CDR3 nucleotides: TGTGCCAGCAGTTCCATGGGAGCGGAGCACATTCAGTACTTC. Its protein is CASSSMGAEHIQYF.

The chain couples TRBV6-5 to TRBJ2-5; 7 bases line up with TRBD2. This CDR3 has 15 amino acids. Per the germline V gene, CDR1 is MNHEY and CDR2 is SVGAGI. The junction had 12 bases not matched to a gene; V was cut back by 6 bases and J by 5 bases. CDR3 region: CASSLGARGSETQYF. CDR3 bases: TGTGCCAGCAGCCTCGGGGCGCGGGGGAGCGAGACCCAGTACTTC.

The chain has TRBV28 and TRBJ2-5; D perhaps matches TRBD2 (8 bases). This CDR3 comprises 16 residues. Trimming took 2 bases from V and 0 from J, leaving 13 bases between them. The germline CDR1 and CDR2 sequences are MDHEN and SYDVKM. The CDR3 is CASSLQRGTDQETQYF. The CDR3 region has the DNA TGTGCCAGCAGTTTACAGCGGGGGACAGACCAAGAGACCCAGTACTTC.

The chain carries TRBV19 and TRBJ2-3, with D possibly TRBD2 on 5 matching bases. This CDR3 has 14 amino acids. V shed 5 bases and J shed 1 base, with 10 bases lying between them. CDR1 LNHDA and CDR2 SQIVND come from the germline V gene (reference sequence). DNA of the CDR3: TGTGCCAGTAGTCCCCTAGCCGGCACAGATACGCAGTATTTT. Its translation: CASSPLAGTDTQYF.

The rearrangement links TRBV11-2 to TRBJ1-1; no firm D call. The V end was cut by 1 base, the J end by 0 bases, with 18 bases between. Germline assignment: CDR1 SGHAT and CDR2 FQNNGV. CDR3 length equals 18 residues. CDR3 sequence (DNA): TGTGCCAGCAGCTTAGGTCGGGTCGGTCGGGAACTGAACACTGAAGCTTTCTTT. Encoded protein: CASSLGRVGRELNTEAFF.

This chain connects TRBV7-6 to TRBJ1-3; the match to TRBD1 covers 7 bases. Germline lookup yields CDR1 SGHVS and CDR2 FNYEAQ. Germline trimming cut 1 base from V and 4 bases from J; bases unmatched to any gene: 7. CDR3 length: 16 residues. The CDR3 region has the DNA TGTGCCAGCAGCTTAGAGCCCCCGGGACAGGGAAACACCATATATTTT. Protein sequence: CASSLEPPGQGNTIYF.

This clone was picked up one time. V and J are TRBV27 and TRBJ2-2; TRBD1 aligns across 9 bases. The germline CDR1 and CDR2 sequences are MNHEY and SMNVEV (reference sequence). The CDR3 has 15 amino acids. V lost 5 bases, J lost 4 bases, and 5 bases stayed unmatched. The CDR3 region has the DNA TGTGCCAGCAGTAAGTGGGACAGGGCCACCGGGGAGCTGTTTTTT. Its translation: CASSKWDRATGELFF.

The chain has TRBV9 and TRBJ1-1, with 10 bases that match TRBD1. CDR1 is SGDLS and CDR2 is YYNGEE in the germline V gene. This CDR3 is built from 15 residues. With V trimmed by 1 base and J by 5 bases, 5 bases remained unmatched. CDR3 sequence: CASSVWGQGRTEAFF. In DNA form, the CDR3 reads TGTGCCAGCAGCGTATGGGGACAGGGGCGGACTGAAGCTTTCTTT.